Below, 27 T cell receptor beta chains from the same sample are listed, as sequenced in a study of T cells in Graves' hyperthyroidism and ophthalmopathy. TCR beta CDR3 regions were amplified from RNA transcripts. The TCR CDR3 was amplified in a first-round RT-PCR using the HTBI primer set. TCRdb recomputed calls from the multiplex PCR reads with MiXCR, one row per CDR3 protein. The repertoire includes 450,000 to 700,000 distinct CDR3 sequences, just over 45% of them detected once, and under 20% sits in the top ten. The specimen sequenced was peripheral blood or thyroid tissue (not recorded which). These receptors were taken from an adult woman with Graves' disease, either hyperthyroidism or ophthalmopathy (not recorded which).

The chain joins TRBV12-3 or TRBV12-4 to TRBJ1-5; D remains unclear. This CDR3 region has 16 residues. V lost 3 bases and J 1 base, leaving 13 bases between the germline ends. CDR3 amino acids: CASSFTGEASNQPQHF. The CDR3 region has the DNA TGTGCCAGCAGTTTTACCGGGGAGGCGAGCAATCAGCCCCAGCATTTT.

This clonotype has ten or more counts. The J gene is TRBJ2-7, the V gene TRBV30, with D perhaps assigned TRBD1 or TRBD2 (5 bases each). V was shortened by 4 bases and J by 5 bases, with 15 bases between the two germline ends. Germline V gives CDR1 GTSNPN, CDR2 SVGIG (reference sequence). The CDR3 contains 13 residues. As DNA, the CDR3 is TGTGCCTGGAATTGGGGCCGAGGGGACGAGCAGTACTTC. Protein product: CAWNWGRGDEQYF.

This clonotype was found many times. The V gene is TRBV11-2, the J gene TRBJ1-2; D gene unclear. V lost 5 bases and J 5 bases, leaving 18 bases between the germline ends. The CDR3 is 15 amino acids. In germline, CDR1 is SGHAT, CDR2 FQNNGV. In DNA form, the CDR3 reads TGTGCCAGCAGCCGGGGAGCGGGCGAGGGATATGGCTACACCTTC. Translating it yields CASSRGAGEGYGYTF.

This chain uses TRBV5-5 with TRBJ2-2, with 10 bases that match TRBD2. After removal of 4 bases from V and 7 bases from J, the junction contained 16 bases not matched to a gene. The CDR3 extends over 18 amino acids. Germline loops: CDR1 SGHKS, CDR2 YYEKEE (reference sequence). The CDR3 DNA follows: TGTGCCAGCAGCCTCCCCGGGCTAGCGGGAGCTGGGTACGGGGAGCTGTTTTTT. Translated: CASSLPGLAGAGYGELFF.

Ten or more counts support this clonotype. The rearrangement links TRBV2 to TRBJ2-2; D call uncertain. Germline V gene lookup returns CDR1 SNHLY and CDR2 FYNNEI. Between the trimmed V and J ends, which lost 7 bases and 3 bases, there was a span of 15 bases. The CDR3 is made up of 15 amino acids. The CDR3 loop reads CASNDIYADTGELFF. The CDR3 coding sequence is TGTGCCAGCAACGACATATATGCGGACACCGGGGAGCTGTTTTTT.

The V and J genes are TRBV7-3 and TRBJ2-2; D is uncertain. The CDR3 is 15 amino acids. Germline CDR1 SGHTA, CDR2 FQGTGA. The germline V and J ends were trimmed by 0 bases and 7 bases, with 12 bases remaining between them. The CDR3 spells CASSLTPTYGGELFF. CDR3 coding DNA: TGTGCCAGCAGCTTAACGCCTACTTACGGCGGGGAGCTGTTTTTT. The whole variable domain, filled in from reference TRBV7-3 and TRBJ2-2, reads GAGVSQTPSNKVTEKGKYVELRCDPISGHTALYWYRQSLGQGPEFLIYFQGTGAADDSGLPNDRFFAVRPEGSVSTLKIQRTERGDSAVYLCASSLTPTYGGELFFGEGSRLTVL.

This clonotype was detected a few times. The gene calls are TRBV28 and TRBJ1-2; D is ambiguous. Trimming left V 4 bases short and J 5 bases short, with 5 bases between. This CDR3 is built from 11 residues. The germline V gene encodes CDR1 MDHEN and CDR2 SYDVKM. The chain's CDR3 is CASSWTYGYTF. CDR3 coding DNA: TGTGCCAGCAGTTGGACTTATGGCTACACCTTC.

The rearrangement uses TRBV5-1 and TRBJ1-2; 9 bases map to TRBD1. Germline lookup yields CDR1 SGHRS and CDR2 YFSETQ. The CDR3 runs 14 residues. V lost 2 bases to trimming and J lost 6 bases; unmatched junction nucleotides: 5. CDR3 loop: CASSFRQGGDGYTF. CDR3 bases: TGCGCCAGCAGCTTCAGACAGGGGGGAGATGGCTACACCTTC.

This sequence joins TRBV29-1 and TRBJ2-6; no clear D gene. Trimming took off 4 bases at V and 0 bases at J, with 10 bases between the two ends. Germline assignment: CDR1 SQVTM and CDR2 ANQGSEA. CDR3 length equals 15 residues. The CDR3 is CSVGFFSSGANVLTF. The CDR3 DNA follows: TGCAGCGTTGGGTTTTTCAGCTCTGGGGCCAACGTCCTGACTTTC. The entire variable domain, with the rest obtained from reference TRBV29-1 and TRBJ2-6, is as follows: SAVISQKPSRDICQRGTSLTIQCQVDSQVTMMFWYRQQPGQSLTLIATANQGSEATYESGFVIDKFPISRPNLTFSTLTVSNMSPEDSSIYLCSVGFFSSGANVLTFGAGSRLTVL.

The chain couples TRBV20-1 to TRBJ2-3; the match to TRBD2 covers 10 bases. J gave up 2 bases and V 5 bases, and 13 bases lay outside the gene matches. The CDR3 loop spans 17 amino acids. Germline assignment: CDR1 DFQATT and CDR2 SNEGSKA (reference sequence). This chain's CDR3 is CSADSSGSPDPTDTQYF. As DNA, the CDR3 is TGCAGTGCTGACTCTAGCGGGAGCCCTGACCCCACAGATACGCAGTATTTT.

This clonotype was detected many times. The V and J genes are TRBV2 and TRBJ2-2, with a weak D call TRBD1 (6 bases). Trimming left V 4 bases short and J 5 bases short, with 14 bases between. This CDR3 is 15 amino acids long. CDR1 is SNHLY and CDR2 is FYNNEI in the germline V gene. CDR3 in DNA: TGTGCCAGCAGTGTCAGGAATACAGGGACCGGGGAGCTGTTTTTT. It encodes CASSVRNTGTGELFF.

The chain uses TRBV10-3 and TRBJ2-5, with 13 bases identical to TRBD2. CDR1 and CDR2 (germline): ENHRY, SYGVKD. Unmatched junction bases numbered 9, after V lost 4 bases and J lost 4 bases. The CDR3 has 17 residues. CDR3 in amino acids: CAISAIGLAGDGETQYF. For the CDR3, the DNA is TGTGCCATCAGTGCGATAGGACTAGCGGGAGATGGAGAGACCCAGTACTTC.

This clonotype was observed at least ten times. The chain recombines TRBV5-1 with TRBJ1-1; TRBD1 aligns across 7 bases. From germline, CDR1 is SGHRS and CDR2 YFSETQ. This CDR3 contains 14 residues. V trimming: 6 bases; J trimming: 5 bases; junction bases outside the gene matches: 10. The CDR3 DNA follows: TGCGCCAGCACTCTCCGACAGGGTGTGACTGAAGCTTTCTTT. Encoded protein: CASTLRQGVTEAFF. Drawing the rest from reference TRBV5-1 and TRBJ1-1, the complete variable domain is KAGVTQTPRYLIKTRGQQVTLSCSPISGHRSVSWYQQTPGQGLQFLFEYFSETQRNKGNFPGRFSGRQFSNSRSEMNVSTLELGDSALYLCASTLRQGVTEAFFGQGTRLTVV.

This clonotype was counted once. The rearrangement uses TRBV25-1 and TRBJ1-1; perhaps TRBD1 as D (5 bases). CDR3 size: 14 residues. Germline V gives CDR1 MGHDK, CDR2 SYGVNS. CDR3 residues: CAPLRGAMNTEAFF. As DNA, the CDR3 is TGTGCACCACTGAGGGGCGCGATGAACACTGAAGCTTTCTTT.

The chain combines TRBV11-2 with TRBJ2-3; TRBD2 aligns across 12 bases. This CDR3 has 17 amino acids. V was clipped by 2 bases and J by 2 bases; unmatched bases: 5. The V gene's germline CDR1 is SGHAT and CDR2 FQNNGV. The CDR3 sequence is CASSLTSGRYPTDTQYF. CDR3 DNA sequence: TGTGCCAGCAGCTTAACTAGCGGGAGGTACCCCACAGATACGCAGTATTTT.

This clonotype showed up many times. The rearrangement joins TRBV30 to TRBJ2-3, with D unclear. The germline V gene has CDR1 GTSNPN and CDR2 SVGIG (reference sequence). The germline V and J ends were trimmed by 0 bases and 4 bases, with 8 bases remaining between them. CDR3 size: 13 residues. The DNA of the CDR3 is TGTGCCTGGAGTGTACGAAGGGCAGATACGCAGTATTTT. Translating gives CAWSVRRADTQYF. Full variable domain (missing parts from reference TRBV30 and TRBJ2-3): SQTIHQWPATLVQPVGSPLSLECTVEGTSNPNLYWYRQAAGRGLQLLFYSVGIGQISSEVPQNLSASRPQDRQFILSSKKLLLSDSGFYLCAWSVRRADTQYFGPGTRLTVL.

J is TRBJ1-6 and V is TRBV7-2; D remains unclear. This CDR3 region has 14 residues. Germline V lookup: CDR1 SGHTA, CDR2 FQGNSA. V lost 6 bases, J lost 13 bases, and 19 bases lay in between. The DNA of the CDR3 is TGTGCCAGCAGTCCTAGATCGGGGTCGTCGCCCCTCCACTTT. It codes for CASSPRSGSSPLHF.

In this sample, this clonotype turned up many times. The chain employs TRBV4-1 and TRBJ2-7; 7 bases map to TRBD1. Germline V gene lookup returns CDR1 MGHRA and CDR2 YSYEKL. V trimming: 0 bases; J trimming: 3 bases; junction bases outside the gene matches: 5. This CDR3 region has 15 residues. For the CDR3, the DNA is TGCGCCAGCAGCCAAGAGTGGGGACAGCACTACGAGCAGTACTTC. As protein: CASSQEWGQHYEQYF.

This clonotype appeared many times. The V gene is TRBV12-3 or TRBV12-4, the J gene TRBJ1-1; TRBD1 might be the D (6 bases). CDR3 size: 13 residues. V lost 5 bases and J 10 bases, leaving 17 bases between the germline ends. The CDR3 reads CASSTGGAILAFF. The DNA for the CDR3 is TGTGCCAGCAGTACGGGGGGGGCGATTTTAGCTTTCTTT.

This clonotype was found many times. V usage is TRBV5-1 and J usage is TRBJ2-2; a possible D gene is TRBD2 (5 bases). V was cut by 0 bases and J by 5 bases, with 8 bases left in between. Germline assignment: CDR1 SGHRS and CDR2 YFSETQ. The CDR3 extends over 14 amino acids. Here the CDR3 DNA reads TGCGCCAGCAGCTTGGCGACGGGAACCGGGGAGCTGTTTTTT. Protein product: CASSLATGTGELFF.

The gene calls are TRBV7-6 and TRBJ2-7, with TRBD1 matching 7 bases. There are 14 residues in the CDR3. Germline values: CDR1 SGHVS, CDR2 FNYEAQ. Unmatched junction bases numbered 7, after V lost 2 bases and J lost 6 bases. The CDR3 nucleotides read TGTGCCAGCAGCTTAACAGACAGGGTAGGCGAGCAGTACTTC. Its protein is CASSLTDRVGEQYF.

This clonotype was observed a handful of times. The chain couples TRBV9 to TRBJ1-2, with 7 bases aligning to TRBD1. This CDR3 has 16 amino acids. Germline values: CDR1 SGDLS, CDR2 YYNGEE. V gave up 5 bases and J gave up 3 bases; unmatched junction bases: 13. CDR3 region: CASSFGLGGGYYGYTF. CDR3 nucleotides: TGTGCCAGCAGTTTCGGGCTGGGAGGGGGCTACTATGGCTACACCTTC.

There are many counts of this clonotype. The rearrangement uses TRBV5-1 and TRBJ2-7, with no clear D. This CDR3 comprises 16 residues. CDR1 is SGHRS and CDR2 is YFSETQ in the germline V gene. Trimming left V 7 bases short and J 5 bases short, with 25 bases between. The CDR3 DNA reads as TGCGCCAGCTCCCTGTTACCCGGAGTTAGTGGGGACGAGCAGTACTTC. This codes for CASSLLPGVSGDEQYF.

At least ten counts were recorded for this clonotype. The chain recombines TRBV7-9 with TRBJ1-4; the D gene is possibly TRBD1 (5 bases). Germline V gene data show CDR1 as SEHNR and CDR2 as FQNEAQ (reference sequence). The length of the CDR3 is 17 residues. V was clipped by 4 bases and J by 8 bases, with 23 bases between them. CDR3 amino acids: CASSSPRDHRLREKLFF. The CDR3 coding sequence is TGTGCCAGCAGCTCCCCCCGGGACCACCGTTTAAGGGAAAAACTGTTTTTT.

The chain carries TRBV2 and TRBJ1-2; TRBD1 agrees at 9 bases. V was clipped by 10 bases and J by 4 bases; unmatched bases: 7. Germline V lookup: CDR1 SNHLY, CDR2 FYNNEI. The CDR3 has 13 residues. The CDR3 DNA follows: TGTGCCACTCAACAGGGGGCGAGCTATGGCTACACCTTC. Translated, it gives CATQQGASYGYTF. Complete variable domain (other parts from reference TRBV2 and TRBJ1-2): EPEVTQTPSHQVTQMGQEVILRCVPISNHLYFYWYRQILGQKVEFLVSFYNNEISEKSEIFDDQFSVERPDGSNFTLKIRSTKLEDSAMYFCATQQGASYGYTFGSGTRLTVV.

This clonotype was observed many times. This rearrangement joins TRBV29-1 to TRBJ1-1; D is undetermined. Trimming cost V 8 bases and J 3 bases, with 10 bases left between them. The CDR3 consists of 11 residues. The V gene's germline CDR1 is SQVTM and CDR2 ANQGSEA. In DNA form, the CDR3 reads TGCAGCTACATTAGGTACACTGAAGCTTTCTTT. Protein sequence: CSYIRYTEAFF.

This clonotype was observed at least ten times. The gene calls are TRBV6-5 and TRBJ1-2; 7 bases map to TRBD1. CDR1 MNHEY and CDR2 SVGAGI come from the germline V gene. With 9 bases clipped from V and 0 bases from J, the junction kept 4 bases outside the gene matches. The CDR3 runs to 13 residues. CDR3 sequence reads: CASKGAPNYGYTF. CDR3 nucleotides: TGTGCCAGTAAGGGGGCGCCTAACTATGGCTACACCTTC.